Below, 15 T cell receptor beta chains from the same sample are listed, as sequenced in a study of blood T cell repertoires in COVID-19. Data came from immunoSEQ multiplex PCR; TCRdb stores just in-frame clones and leaves some out. The sample contains fewer than 300,000 clones, around 85% of which appear only once. Input material: peripheral blood. The receptors derive from a human donor with COVID-19, enrolled during active disease. The donor label of this sample is uncertain.

The chain recombines TRBV15 with TRBJ1-2; D might be TRBD1 (6 bases). Per the germline V gene, CDR1 is LNHNV and CDR2 is YYDKDF (reference sequence). The CDR3 length is 15 residues. V was shortened by 3 bases and J by 3 bases, with 14 bases between the two germline ends. CDR3 residues: CATSRELQGDYGYTF. The DNA for the CDR3 is TGTGCCACCAGCAGGGAACTACAGGGTGACTATGGCTACACCTTC.

The CDR3 loop is CASSIEGAPLSTDTQYF. In DNA form, the CDR3 reads TGTGCCAGTAGTATAGAGGGGGCCCCCCTAAGCACAGATACGCAGTATTTT. The rearrangement joins TRBV19 to TRBJ2-3; D is possibly TRBD1 (6 bases). The CDR3 extends over 17 amino acids. V dropped 0 bases and J dropped 0 bases, with 13 bases sitting between them. Per germline, CDR1 LNHDA and CDR2 SQIVND (reference sequence).

This clone was seen once. The rearrangement joins TRBV18 to TRBJ1-2; maybe TRBD1 (5 bases). The CDR3 has 13 amino acids. CDR1 is KGHSH, CDR2 LQKENI, per germline. Between the trimmed V and J ends, which lost 4 bases and 2 bases, there was a span of 8 bases. This chain's CDR3 is CASSQDRNYGYTF. CDR3 nucleotide sequence: TGTGCCAGCTCACAAGACAGAAACTATGGCTACACCTTC.

The CDR3 sequence: CASRPGEVENTEAFF. The CDR3, as DNA: TGCGCCAGCAGACCCGGGGAAGTGGAGAACACTGAAGCTTTCTTT. The genes are TRBV5-1 and TRBJ1-1; D gene ambiguous. This CDR3 is built from 15 residues. V was cut by 5 bases and J by 1 base, with 15 bases left in between. CDR1 is SGHRS, CDR2 YFSETQ, per germline.

The rearrangement links TRBV30 to TRBJ1-5; 7 nucleotides align to TRBD1. Germline V lookup: CDR1 GTSNPN, CDR2 SVGIG (reference sequence). The V segment lost 4 bases and the J segment 9 bases; nucleotides outside the gene matches: 15. The CDR3 runs to 15 residues. CDR3 in DNA: TGTGCCTGGACTGGGACAGCCGGGGGAGGTTCGCCCCAGCATTTT. Translation: CAWTGTAGGGSPQHF. The variable domain in full, completed from reference TRBV30 and TRBJ1-5, reads SQTIHQWPATLVQPVGSPLSLECTVEGTSNPNLYWYRQAAGRGLQLLFYSVGIGQISSEVPQNLSASRPQDRQFILSSKKLLLSDSGFYLCAWTGTAGGGSPQHFGDGTRLSIL.

The chain uses TRBV5-1 and TRBJ2-3; 13 bases align to TRBD2. The germline CDR1 and CDR2 sequences are SGHRS and YFSETQ. The CDR3 has 16 residues. The ends lost 3 bases at V and 0 bases at J; junction bases unmatched: 1. Here the CDR3 DNA reads TGCGCCAGCAGCTCGGGACTAGCGGGGAGCACAGATACGCAGTATTTT. It translates to CASSSGLAGSTDTQYF.

The chain employs TRBV20-1 and TRBJ1-1; no clear D gene. The V gene lost 6 bases and the J gene lost 3 bases, with 8 bases spanning the gap. CDR3 size: 11 residues. CDR1 is DFQATT, CDR2 SNEGSKA, per germline (reference sequence). Here the CDR3 DNA reads TGCAGTGCCCCCCGGGACACTGAAGCTTTCTTT. This codes for CSAPRDTEAFF.

The J gene is TRBJ1-2, the V gene TRBV12-3 or TRBV12-4, with unresolved D. The CDR3 is 11 residues long. The germline V and J ends were trimmed by 5 bases and 11 bases, with 12 bases remaining between them. The CDR3 sequence: CASSPRSLYTF. The CDR3 DNA reads as TGTGCCAGCAGTCCCAGGTCCTTATACACCTTC.

This clone was counted a single time. The rearrangement joins TRBV28 to TRBJ1-4, with a weak D call TRBD1 (5 bases). This CDR3 region has 17 residues. Germline lookup yields CDR1 MDHEN and CDR2 SYDVKM. Trimming stripped 1 base from V and 6 bases from J, with 18 bases between. The CDR3 nucleotides read TGTGCCAGCAGTTTATCTCGGGGGACCTTGACTCATGAAAAACTGTTTTTT. Protein: CASSLSRGTLTHEKLFF.

V usage is TRBV3-1 (or the pseudogene TRBV3-2) and J usage is TRBJ2-3, with D unclear. This CDR3 region has 17 residues. Germline V lookup: CDR1 LGHDT, CDR2 YNNKEL (reference sequence). Trimming stripped 1 base from V and 0 bases from J, with 14 bases between. The CDR3 bases are TGTGCCAGCAGCCAAGCCTCTAGACCCGGTAGCACAGATACGCAGTATTTT. Encoded protein: CASSQASRPGSTDTQYF.

This rearrangement joins TRBV19 to TRBJ2-3, with 12 bases aligning to TRBD2. Germline assignment: CDR1 LNHDA and CDR2 SQIVND (reference sequence). After removal of 6 bases from V and 1 base from J, the junction contained 5 bases not matched to a gene. This CDR3 comprises 16 residues. The CDR3 DNA sequence: TGTGCCAGTAGGGACAGACTAGCGGGAGGCACAGATACGCAGTATTTT. It specifies CASRDRLAGGTDTQYF.

V usage is TRBV7-2 and J usage is TRBJ2-2; 12 positions match TRBD1. The CDR3 has 17 residues. Germline CDR1 and CDR2: SGHTA and FQGNSA. Trimming took 2 bases from V and 7 from J; bases not matched to a gene: 8. The CDR3 DNA is TGTGCCAGCAGCTTATCCGGGACAGGGGGCTTGGGCGGGGAGCTGTTTTTT. Translation gives CASSLSGTGGLGGELFF.

The rearrangement links TRBV5-1 to TRBJ1-2; TRBD1 might be the D (5 bases). Germline loops: CDR1 SGHRS, CDR2 YFSETQ. V dropped 0 bases and J dropped 3 bases, with 12 bases sitting between them. This CDR3 region has 15 residues. The CDR3 DNA reads TGCGCCAGCAGCTTGGCCGGCAGGGAGGACTATGGCTACACCTTC. It translates to CASSLAGREDYGYTF.

This clone showed up just once. The chain links TRBV5-1 to TRBJ1-1; 12 nucleotides match TRBD1. The CDR3 contains 17 residues. J gave up 11 bases and V 3 bases, and 17 bases lay outside the gene matches. Germline-derived CDR1 and CDR2 are SGHRS and YFSETQ. Here the CDR3 DNA reads TGCGCCAGCAGCTCCTACCCCGGGACAGGGGGCGCCCGGTATGCTTTCTTT. It encodes CASSSYPGTGGARYAFF.

This clone was observed a handful of times. The chain uses TRBV30 and TRBJ1-1, with 8 bases matching TRBD1. V lost 5 bases to trimming and J lost 4 bases; unmatched junction nucleotides: 3. The germline CDR1 and CDR2 sequences are GTSNPN and SVGIG (reference sequence). The CDR3 has 12 residues. The CDR3 DNA is TGTGCCTGGCACACAGGGGGCACTGAAGCTTTCTTT. Its translation: CAWHTGGTEAFF.